Listed below are T cell receptor beta chains from one sample, sequenced in a study of blood T cell repertoires in COVID-19. The assay was immunoSEQ multiplex PCR, and TCRdb's table has in-frame clones only and misses some. The sample has 120,000 to 150,000 clones, 85% to 90% seen once; the top ten hold around 15%. The sequenced sample was peripheral blood. These receptor sequences come from a man between 18 and 35 years old with COVID-19, enrolled during active disease. The conserved cysteine and the conserved F or W are not part of the CDR3 here. The order of the fields is V gene, J gene, CDR3 protein.

TRBV3-1/TRBV3-2,TRBJ1-1,ASEDRGYHTEAF
TRBV5-4,TRBJ1-2,ASSPRQGVYGYT
TRBV7-8,TRBJ2-1,ASSALGDSYNEQF
TRBV6-4,TRBJ2-3,ASSPGLDTDTQY
TRBV6-5,TRBJ2-5,ASSILSGSGDQY
TRBV11-2,TRBJ2-1,ASSLPYETGTGYEQF
TRBV6-1,TRBJ2-7,ASSELAGGPGSYEQY
TRBV29-1,TRBJ2-3,SVRTSAVTDTQY
TRBV18,TRBJ2-7,ASSESGTSPHEQY
TRBV19,TRBJ2-7,ASSTRRVGLAGHYEQY
TRBV7-2,TRBJ2-3,ASSLVILAGRTDTQY
TRBV7-9,TRBJ2-2,ASSSGQGGDTGELF
TRBV9,TRBJ2-2,ASSARGTGDTGELF
TRBV12-3/TRBV12-4,TRBJ2-1,ASRQGAINEQF
TRBV4-1,TRBJ2-7,ASSLPGLAGRAYEQY
TRBV5-1,TRBJ1-2,ASSLGGGAYNYGYT
TRBV9,TRBJ1-1,ASSVGLRELNTEAF
TRBV18,TRBJ2-7,ASSPPSSHEQY
TRBV29-1,TRBJ2-1,SGTSGSYNEQF
TRBV14,TRBJ2-3,ASRRTVTSTDTQY
TRBV7-8,TRBJ2-5,ASSADRGRGETQY
TRBV28,TRBJ2-3,ASRSTGVVSTDTQY
TRBV7-2,TRBJ2-3,ASSLLVTDTQY
TRBV5-1,TRBJ1-1,ASSWTGTEAF
TRBV19,TRBJ2-1,ASSHLQGEQF
TRBV24-1,TRBJ2-1,ATSDIRVSPGYNEQF
TRBV27,TRBJ2-7,ASSLGLEQY
TRBV7-9,TRBJ2-7,ASSRTSGRIEQY
TRBV5-1,TRBJ2-6,ASSMDSSVSGANVLT
TRBV5-1,TRBJ2-3,ASSESGTDTQY
TRBV27,TRBJ1-2,ASRPGQLYYGYT
TRBV11-2,TRBJ2-7,ASSSSLAGGLWEQY
TRBV10-3,TRBJ2-2,AARDRGDRNTGELF
TRBV11-3,TRBJ2-3,ASSLERDTQY
TRBV28,TRBJ2-7,ASSFIGGYEQY
TRBV7-9,TRBJ2-1,ASSETSGYNEQF
TRBV6-5,TRBJ1-5,ASSSGQGANQPQH
TRBV5-1,TRBJ2-3,ASSLVPGSRTDTQY
TRBV6-6,TRBJ1-1,ASSSGLNTEAF
TRBV25-1,TRBJ1-1,ASSGGPQGRWGTEAF
TRBV15,TRBJ1-3,ATSRDRGTGNTIY
TRBV28,TRBJ1-4,ASSSRDRDEKLL
TRBV15,TRBJ2-4,ATSRVGGLGKNIQY
TRBV9,TRBJ2-5,ASSVSGGGETQY
TRBV4-2,TRBJ2-7,ASSQAVGDSSTYEQY
TRBV27,TRBJ2-7,ASSLASASSYEQY
TRBV7-9,TRBJ2-5,ASSLEASFRETQY
TRBV13,TRBJ2-7,ASSSQGDGTAYSPFYEQY
TRBV6-2/TRBV6-3,TRBJ2-6,ASSFPTGRFSGANVLT
TRBV24-1,TRBJ1-5,ATSSGQPNQPQH
TRBV19,TRBJ1-2,ASSNSVLQGVNYGYT
TRBV28,TRBJ2-7,ASSLSLAGKLGEQY
TRBV19,TRBJ1-4,ASTVRDEKLL
TRBV18,TRBJ2-1,ASSPPAGAHFLYNEQF